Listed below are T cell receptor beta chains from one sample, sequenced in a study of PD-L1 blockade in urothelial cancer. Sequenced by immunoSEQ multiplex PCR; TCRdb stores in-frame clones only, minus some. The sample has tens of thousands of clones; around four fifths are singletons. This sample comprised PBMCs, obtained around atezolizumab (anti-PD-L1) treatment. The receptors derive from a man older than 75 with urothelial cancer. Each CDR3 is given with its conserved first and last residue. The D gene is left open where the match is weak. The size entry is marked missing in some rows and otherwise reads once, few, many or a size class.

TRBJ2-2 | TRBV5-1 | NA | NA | TGCGCCAGCAGCTTTGACAGTGCGGCCCTCACCGGGGAGCTGTTTTTT | CASSFDSAALTGELFF
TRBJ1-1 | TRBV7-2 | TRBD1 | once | TGTGCCAGCAGCCGAATGAGGACAGGCGAAACTTTCTTT | CASSRMRTGETFF
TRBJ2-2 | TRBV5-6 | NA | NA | TGTGCCAGCAGCTGGGGGACAACCGGGGAGCTGTTTTTT | CASSWGTTGELFF
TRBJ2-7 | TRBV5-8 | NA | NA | TGTGCCAGCAGCTTGAGGGGCCAGGTGGGAAACGAGCAGTACTTC | CASSLRGQVGNEQYF
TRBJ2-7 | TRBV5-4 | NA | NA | TGTGCCAGCAGCTCGCACTACGAGGACTCAGCTCAGTACTTC | CASSSHYEDSAQYF
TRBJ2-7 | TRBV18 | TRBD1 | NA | TGTGCCAGCTCACCGGGACAGGGTTCACCCTACGAGCAGTACTTC | CASSPGQGSPYEQYF
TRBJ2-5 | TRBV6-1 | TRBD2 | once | TGTACGAGCGGGAGGGAAGAGACCCAGTACTTC | CTSGREETQYF
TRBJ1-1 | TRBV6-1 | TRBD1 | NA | TGTGCCAGCAGTGAAATCCGGACAGGGGAAAATTATGCTTTCTTT | CASSEIRTGENYAFF
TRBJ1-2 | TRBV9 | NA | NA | TGTGCCAGCAGCGTTCAGTTTCAGAACTATGGCTACACCTTC | CASSVQFQNYGYTF
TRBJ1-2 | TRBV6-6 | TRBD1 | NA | TGTGCCAGCAGTTACTCCGTCCGACAGGGTCCAGTCAACTTC | CASSYSVRQGPVNF
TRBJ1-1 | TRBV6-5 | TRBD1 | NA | TGTGCCAGCAGTTTTAGGACAGGGGGCACGAACACTGAAGCTTTCTTT | CASSFRTGGTNTEAFF
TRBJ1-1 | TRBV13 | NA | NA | TGTGCCAGCAGCTTAATACTACAGGGGAACACTGAAGCTTTCTTT | CASSLILQGNTEAFF
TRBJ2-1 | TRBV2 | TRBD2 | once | TGTGCCAGCAGTGAAGGATCGGCTAGCGGGTACAATGAGCAGTTCTTC | CASSEGSASGYNEQFF
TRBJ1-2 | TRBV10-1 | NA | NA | TGCGCCAGCAGTGCGGGATACGACTATGGCTACACCTTC | CASSAGYDYGYTF
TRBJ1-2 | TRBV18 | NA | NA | TGTGCCAGCTCAGGCCAGCCGCCGGGGGTTAAGTATGGCTACACCTTC | CASSGQPPGVKYGYTF
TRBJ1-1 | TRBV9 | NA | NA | TGTGCCAGCAGCGTAAGGGGGACCAACACTGAAGCTTTCTTT | CASSVRGTNTEAFF
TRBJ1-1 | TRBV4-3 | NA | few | TGCGCCAGCAGACCCACACTGAACACTGAAGCTTTCTTT | CASRPTLNTEAFF
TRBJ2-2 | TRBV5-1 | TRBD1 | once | TGCGCCAGCAGCGGGACAGGGGGCGAGACCACCGGGGAGCTGTTTTTT | CASSGTGGETTGELFF